This T cell receptor beta chain was captured by sequencing in a study of T-cell reconstitution after alpha-beta-depleted transplantation in children (dated by TCRdb to 2016 to 2017). Broadly, across the study: T-cell immune reconstitution after TCRalphabeta/CD19-depleted allogeneic hematopoietic cell transplantation in children was quantitatively tracked in the study by means of TCR repertoire profiling.

General study outcomes and caveats: The high TCRbeta diversity at day 60 in some patients was ascribed to recipient T cells and intrathymic progenitors that had survived conditioning. Over subsequent months, a decline in hyperexpanded clone frequencies was noted, and after one year, T-cell counts and TCRbeta diversity were mostly ascribed to newly produced T cells. The apparently early recovery of alphabetaT-cell counts about two months after transplant reportedly depended on only several hundred rapidly expanded clones that came from non-depleted graft cells.

The treatment or condition label, as the study defines it: allogeneic hematopoietic cell transplantation with graft depleted of TCRalphabeta T cells and CD19 B cells. The children who served as transplant recipients had been given grafts of TCRalphabeta/CD19-depleted allogeneic hematopoietic cells. This clonotype has just one count. Its recognized antigen is unknown. It has no much larger one-base neighbor in the sample; base qualities were not kept. Just one read gives weak support. Reading the germline V gene gives CDR1 MDHEN and CDR2 SYDVKM. From its cysteine to its phenylalanine, the CDR3 spans 20 amino acids. The sequence is cut down to CDR3 DNA, 60 bases in frame from base 1. V ends up 3 bases short and J 12 bases short, with an unmatched junction base count of 23. Libraries were built with PCR. Instrument used: Illumina HiSeq 2500. Molecular barcoding was employed in the preparation of TCR libraries, with unique molecular identifiers being used to normalize TCRbeta repertoire quantification. Using fastp trimming at Q25 and MiXCR clonotype assembly, TCRdb reanalyzed the public sequencing data and kept in-frame beta chains. Rows are combined by CDR3 protein, so each entry shows the most common genes and DNA. The sample table shows some 600,000 distinct CDR3 sequences, and about an eighth are seen once. The top ten constitute 2.2% of the sample.

Here the chain combines TRBV28 and TRBJ2-1; 13 bases in between match TRBD2. This TCR was sampled from a male patient aged 10 to 17 who had a stem cell transplant for acute myeloid leukemia, so the T cells may come from the graft donor. Sample: PBMCs, mostly from graft donor cells, taken 360 days after TCRalphabeta/CD19-depleted stem cell transplant. The nucleotides are TGTGCCAGCAGTTTTCCCCTCCCGGGACTAGCGGGAAGGGGGGTCCATGTGCAGTTCTTC. It translates to CASSFPLPGLAGRGVHVQFF.